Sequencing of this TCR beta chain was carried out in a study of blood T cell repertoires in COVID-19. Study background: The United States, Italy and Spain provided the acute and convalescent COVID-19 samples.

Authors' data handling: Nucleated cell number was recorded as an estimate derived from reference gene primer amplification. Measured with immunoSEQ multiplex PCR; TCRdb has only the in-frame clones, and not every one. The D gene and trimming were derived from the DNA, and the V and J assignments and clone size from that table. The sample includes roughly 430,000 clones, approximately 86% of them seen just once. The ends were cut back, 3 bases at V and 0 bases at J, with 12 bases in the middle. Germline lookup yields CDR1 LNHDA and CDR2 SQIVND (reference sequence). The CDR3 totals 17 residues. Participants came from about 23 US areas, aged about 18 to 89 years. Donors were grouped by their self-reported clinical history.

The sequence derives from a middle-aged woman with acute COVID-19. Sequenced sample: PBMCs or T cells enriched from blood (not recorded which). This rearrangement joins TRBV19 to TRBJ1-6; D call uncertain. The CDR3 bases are TGTGCCAGTAGTATTGGCAGACTTAGCTCCTATAATTCACCCCTCCACTTT. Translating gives CASSIGRLSSYNSPLHF.